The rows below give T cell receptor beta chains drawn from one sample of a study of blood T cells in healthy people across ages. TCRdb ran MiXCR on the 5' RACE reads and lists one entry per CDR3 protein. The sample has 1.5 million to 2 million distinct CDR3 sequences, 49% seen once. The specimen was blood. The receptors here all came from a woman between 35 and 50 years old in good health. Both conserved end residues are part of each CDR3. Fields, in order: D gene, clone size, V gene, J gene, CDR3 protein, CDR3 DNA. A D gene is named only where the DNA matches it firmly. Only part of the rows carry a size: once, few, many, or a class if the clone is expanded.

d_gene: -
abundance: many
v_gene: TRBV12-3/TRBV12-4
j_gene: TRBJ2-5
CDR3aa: CASSLDTGETQYF
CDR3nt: TGTGCCAGCAGTTTAGATACAGGAGAGACCCAGTACTTC

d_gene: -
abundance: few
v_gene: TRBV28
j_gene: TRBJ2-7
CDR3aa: CASTSQAGAAYEQYF
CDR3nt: TGTGCCAGCACCTCACAGGCGGGGGCCGCCTACGAGCAGTACTTC

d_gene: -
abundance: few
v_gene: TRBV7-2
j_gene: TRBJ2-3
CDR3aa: CASSSLNSDTQYF
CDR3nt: TGTGCCAGCAGCTCCCTCAACTCAGATACGCAGTATTTT

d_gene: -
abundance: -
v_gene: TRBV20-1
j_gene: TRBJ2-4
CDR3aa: CSARGPSRQYF
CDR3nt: TGCAGTGCTAGAGGGCCGTCGCGGCAGTACTTC

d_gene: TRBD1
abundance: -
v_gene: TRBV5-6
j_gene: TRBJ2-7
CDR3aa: CASSARDRVHYEQYF
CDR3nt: TGTGCCAGCAGCGCCCGAGACAGGGTCCACTACGAGCAGTACTTC

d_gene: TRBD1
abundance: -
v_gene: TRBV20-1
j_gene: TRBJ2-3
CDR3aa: CSARGYEGAPDTQYF
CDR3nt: TGCAGTGCTAGAGGCTATGAGGGGGCTCCAGATACGCAGTATTTT

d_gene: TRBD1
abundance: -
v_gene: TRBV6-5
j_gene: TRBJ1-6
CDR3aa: CASGRTGSDSPLHF
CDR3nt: TGTGCCAGCGGCCGGACAGGGTCCGATTCACCCCTCCACTTT

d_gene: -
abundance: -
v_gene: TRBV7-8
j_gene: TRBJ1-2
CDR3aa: CASSFSNTGYTF
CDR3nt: TGTGCCAGCAGCTTCTCAAATACAGGCTACACCTTC

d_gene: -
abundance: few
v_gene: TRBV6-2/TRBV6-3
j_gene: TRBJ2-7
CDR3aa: CASSYSTGGREQYF
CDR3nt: TGTGCCAGCAGTTACTCGACTGGGGGCCGGGAGCAGTACTTC

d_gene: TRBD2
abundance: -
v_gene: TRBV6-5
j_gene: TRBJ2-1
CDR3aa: CASSFSIAGSSYNEQFF
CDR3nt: TGTGCCAGCAGTTTCTCAATAGCGGGGAGCTCCTACAATGAGCAGTTCTTC

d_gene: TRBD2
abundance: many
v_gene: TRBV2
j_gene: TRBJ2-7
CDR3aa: CASAGTSYEQYF
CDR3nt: TGTGCCAGCGCAGGGACTAGCTACGAGCAGTACTTC

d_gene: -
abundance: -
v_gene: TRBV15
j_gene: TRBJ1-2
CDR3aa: CATSRQGQLGYGYTF
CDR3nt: TGTGCCACCAGCAGACAAGGACAGCTCGGCTATGGCTACACCTTC

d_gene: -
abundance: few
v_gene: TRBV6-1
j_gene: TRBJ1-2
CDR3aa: CASSDRVTSRNYGYTF
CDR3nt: TGTGCCAGCAGTGACAGGGTCACTAGTCGGAACTATGGCTACACCTTC

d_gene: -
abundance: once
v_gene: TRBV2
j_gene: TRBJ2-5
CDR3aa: CASSEVEQDNEQYF
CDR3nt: TGTGCCAGCAGTGAAGTAGAACAGGACAATGAGCAGTACTTC

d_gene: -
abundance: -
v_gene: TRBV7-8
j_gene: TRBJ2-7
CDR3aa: CASSLPGGRTYEQYF
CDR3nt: TGTGCCAGCAGCTTGCCCGGGGGCAGAACCTACGAGCAGTACTTC

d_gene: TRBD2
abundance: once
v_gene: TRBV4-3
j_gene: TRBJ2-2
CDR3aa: CASSPTPGGRTGELFF
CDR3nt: TGCGCCAGCAGCCCGACCCCCGGGGGGAGAACCGGGGAGCTGTTTTTT

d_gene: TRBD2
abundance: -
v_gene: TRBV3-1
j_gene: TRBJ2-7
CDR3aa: CVSSSGAGGYEQYF
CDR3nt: TGTGTCAGCAGCTCCGGAGCGGGGGGCTACGAGCAGTACTTC

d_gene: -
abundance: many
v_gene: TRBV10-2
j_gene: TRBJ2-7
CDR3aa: CASRHMGGNEQYF
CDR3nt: TGCGCCAGTAGACACATGGGTGGGAACGAGCAGTACTTC

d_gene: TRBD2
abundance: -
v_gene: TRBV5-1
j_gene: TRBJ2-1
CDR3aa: CASSSTGGGPVEQFF
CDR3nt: TGCGCCAGCAGCTCCACCGGCGGGGGGCCGGTTGAGCAGTTCTTC

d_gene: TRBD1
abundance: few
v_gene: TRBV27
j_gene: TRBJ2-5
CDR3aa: CASRRQGAQRETQYF
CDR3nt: TGTGCCAGCCGTAGACAGGGGGCTCAACGGGAGACCCAGTACTTC

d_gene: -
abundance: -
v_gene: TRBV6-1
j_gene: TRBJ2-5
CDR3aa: CASSERDRGTQYF
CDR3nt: TGTGCCAGCAGTGAACGGGACCGCGGAACCCAGTACTTC

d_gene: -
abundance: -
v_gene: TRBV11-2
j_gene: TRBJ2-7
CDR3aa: CASKLLYEQYF
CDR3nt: TGTGCCAGCAAACTCCTTTACGAGCAGTACTTC

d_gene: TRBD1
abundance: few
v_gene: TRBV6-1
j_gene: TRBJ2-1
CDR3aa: CASRDRGGNEQFF
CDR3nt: TGTGCCAGCCGGGACAGGGGTGGTAATGAGCAGTTCTTC

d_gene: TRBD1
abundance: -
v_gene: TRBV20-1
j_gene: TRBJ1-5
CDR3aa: CSARNRGPFSNQPQHF
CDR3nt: TGCAGTGCTAGAAACAGGGGCCCCTTCTCCAATCAGCCCCAGCATTTT

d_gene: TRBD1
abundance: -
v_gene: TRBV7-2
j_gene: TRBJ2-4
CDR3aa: CASSLGQGQVDIQYF
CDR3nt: TGTGCCAGCAGCCTCGGACAGGGGCAGGTAGACATTCAGTACTTC

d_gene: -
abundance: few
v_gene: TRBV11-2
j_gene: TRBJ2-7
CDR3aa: CASSLGWGRYEQYF
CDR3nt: TGTGCCAGCAGCTTGGGGTGGGGCCGCTACGAGCAGTACTTC

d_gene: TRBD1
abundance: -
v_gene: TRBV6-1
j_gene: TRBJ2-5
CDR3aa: CASSEAPRGRVETQYF
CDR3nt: TGTGCCAGCAGTGAAGCTCCGAGGGGGCGGGTAGAGACCCAGTACTTC

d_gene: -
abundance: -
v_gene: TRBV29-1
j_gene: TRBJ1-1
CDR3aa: CSVEDQEGNTEAFF
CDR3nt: TGCAGCGTTGAAGATCAGGAGGGGAACACTGAAGCTTTCTTT

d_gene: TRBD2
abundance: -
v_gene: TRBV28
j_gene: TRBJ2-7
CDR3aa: CASSPQGLAGVYEQYF
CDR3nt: TGTGCCAGCAGCCCCCAGGGACTAGCGGGGGTCTACGAGCAGTACTTC

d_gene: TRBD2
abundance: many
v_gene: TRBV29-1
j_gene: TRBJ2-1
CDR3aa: CSVEGLKAGGLNEQFF
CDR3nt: TGCAGCGTTGAAGGCTTGAAAGCGGGGGGGCTTAATGAGCAGTTCTTC

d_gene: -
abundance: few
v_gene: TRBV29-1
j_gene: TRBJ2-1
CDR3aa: CSVEQQGTYNEQFF
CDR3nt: TGCAGCGTTGAACAACAGGGAACCTACAATGAGCAGTTCTTC

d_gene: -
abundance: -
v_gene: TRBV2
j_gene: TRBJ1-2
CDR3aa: CASTPRGGYTF
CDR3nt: TGTGCGAGCACCCCCCGCGGCGGCTACACCTTC

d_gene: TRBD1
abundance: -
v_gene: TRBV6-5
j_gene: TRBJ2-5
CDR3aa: CASRRDRGEETQYF
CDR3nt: TGTGCCAGCAGGAGGGACAGGGGGGAAGAGACCCAGTACTTC

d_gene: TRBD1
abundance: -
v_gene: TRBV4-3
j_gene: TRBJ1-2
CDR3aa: CASSQEARGQRPYTF
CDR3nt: TGCGCCAGCAGCCAAGAAGCGAGGGGGCAGCGACCCTACACCTTC

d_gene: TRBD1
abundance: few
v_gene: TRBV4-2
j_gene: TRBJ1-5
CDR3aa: CASSQGGQGGNQPQHF
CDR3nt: TGTGCCAGCAGTCAAGGGGGACAGGGTGGCAATCAGCCCCAGCATTTT

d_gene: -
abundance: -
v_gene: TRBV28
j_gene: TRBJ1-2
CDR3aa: CASSRGGAEYYGYTF
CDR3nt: TGTGCCAGCAGCCGCGGGGGGGCAGAATACTATGGCTACACCTTC

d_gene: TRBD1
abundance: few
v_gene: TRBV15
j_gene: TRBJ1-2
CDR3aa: CATSKGQGRDGYTF
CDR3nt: TGTGCCACCAGCAAAGGACAGGGAAGGGATGGCTACACCTTC

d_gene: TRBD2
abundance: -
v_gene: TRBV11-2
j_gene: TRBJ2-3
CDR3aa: CASRQRGSTDTQYF
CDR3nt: TGTGCCAGCAGGCAGCGGGGGAGCACAGATACGCAGTATTTT

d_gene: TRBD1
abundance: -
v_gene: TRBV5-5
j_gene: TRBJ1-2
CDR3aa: CASSYGQETYGYTF
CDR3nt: TGTGCCAGCAGCTATGGACAGGAGACCTATGGCTACACCTTC

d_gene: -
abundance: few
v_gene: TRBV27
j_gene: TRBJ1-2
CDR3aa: CASSTSTGIYGYTF
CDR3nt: -

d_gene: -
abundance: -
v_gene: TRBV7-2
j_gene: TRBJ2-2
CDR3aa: CASSEQRSNTGELFF
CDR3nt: TGTGCCAGCAGCGAGCAGCGGTCGAACACCGGGGAGCTGTTTTTT

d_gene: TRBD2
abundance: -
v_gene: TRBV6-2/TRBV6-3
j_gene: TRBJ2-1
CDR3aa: CASSFSGGVGEQFF
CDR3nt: TGTGCCAGCAGCTTCAGCGGGGGGGTTGGCGAGCAGTTCTTC